The 29 T cell receptor beta chains listed next were all sequenced from one sample in a study of T cell responses to AZD1222 COVID-19 vaccine. TCRdb keeps only in-frame clones here, not all; method: immunoSEQ multiplex PCR. The table lists about 100,000 clones, approximately 90% of them singletons. The sequencing here drew on peripheral blood, taken on day 0 of AZD1222 vaccination. The receptors come from an adult in good health.

The chain recombines TRBV19 with TRBJ1-2, with TRBD1 as a possible D gene (6 bases). V was pared by 3 bases and J by 2 bases, with 13 bases between. From germline, CDR1 is LNHDA and CDR2 SQIVND (reference sequence). The CDR3 loop spans 15 amino acids. In DNA, the CDR3 is TGTGCCAGTAGTATCGTTGGGCAGGGGAACTATGGCTACACCTTC. Translation: CASSIVGQGNYGYTF.

A single count supports this clone. The chain carries TRBV28 and TRBJ1-5; possible D gene TRBD1, 6 bases. The CDR3 sequence is 13 residues long. Between the trimmed V and J ends, which lost 5 bases and 5 bases, there was a span of 10 bases. Germline V gene sequence: CDR1 MDHEN, CDR2 SYDVKM. The DNA for the CDR3 is TGTGCCAGCAGTGCAACAGGGTATCAGCCCCAGCATTTT. Amino acids: CASSATGYQPQHF.

This clone is a singleton in its sample. The chain carries TRBV11-2 and TRBJ1-3; D might be TRBD1 (6 bases). This CDR3 is built from 14 residues. Germline lookup yields CDR1 SGHAT and CDR2 FQNNGV. V shed 7 bases and J shed 1 base, with 11 bases lying between them. CDR3 bases: TGTGCCAGCAATTGGGGGCCTTCTGGAAACACCATATATTTT. Translating it yields CASNWGPSGNTIYF.

The rearrangement joins TRBV6-1 to TRBJ2-7, with D perhaps matching TRBD2 (5 bases). Germline V gene lookup returns CDR1 MNHNS and CDR2 SASEGT. This CDR3 spans 14 amino acids. V lost 5 bases and J lost 11, with 22 bases in between. In nucleotides, the CDR3 is TGTGCCAGCAGTTCTACAGACGAGGGAACGAGGGAGTACTTC. Protein sequence: CASSSTDEGTREYF.

The chain has TRBV5-1 and TRBJ1-2, with D unclear. Trimming shortened V by 0 bases and J by 4 bases, and 13 bases separated the two germline ends. The CDR3 has 15 amino acids. Per the germline V gene, CDR1 is SGHRS and CDR2 is YFSETQ. CDR3 in amino acids: CASSLESPSSYGYTF. CDR3 nucleotide sequence: TGCGCCAGCAGCTTGGAGTCTCCTTCGAGCTATGGCTACACCTTC.

V gene TRBV27 combines with J gene TRBJ1-1; 8 bases line up with TRBD1. Germline CDR1 is MNHEY and CDR2 is SMNVEV (reference sequence). The CDR3 consists of 16 residues. V was pared by 2 bases and J by 4 bases, with 9 bases of the junction left unmatched. The CDR3 DNA reads TGTGCCAGCAGTTTAATCCCCGATACAGGGGGCACTGAAGCTTTCTTT. It is translated as CASSLIPDTGGTEAFF.

This clone has only one observation. The rearrangement joins TRBV30 to TRBJ1-5, with D possibly matching TRBD1 (6 bases). This CDR3 has 14 residues. Germline CDR1 and CDR2: GTSNPN and SVGIG (reference sequence). Trimming took 3 bases from V and 4 from J, leaving 13 bases between them. The CDR3 DNA reads TGTGCCTGGAGCCTAATAGGGGGAAATCAGCCCCAGCATTTT. As protein: CAWSLIGGNQPQHF. The full variable domain, completed using reference TRBV30 and TRBJ1-5, is SQTIHQWPATLVQPVGSPLSLECTVEGTSNPNLYWYRQAAGRGLQLLFYSVGIGQISSEVPQNLSASRPQDRQFILSSKKLLLSDSGFYLCAWSLIGGNQPQHFGDGTRLSIL.

DNA for the CDR3: TGTGCCAGCAGCGTGATTGGGGTCCGCGGGGGAGAAGCTTTCTTT. This encodes CASSVIGVRGGEAFF. The V call is TRBV9, the J call TRBJ1-1, with D maybe TRBD1 (5 bases). This CDR3 comprises 15 residues. Germline lookup yields CDR1 SGDLS and CDR2 YYNGEE. Trimming took off 2 bases at V and 8 bases at J, with 19 bases between the two ends. The full variable domain, rest sourced from reference TRBV9 and TRBJ1-1, is DSGVTQTPKHLITATGQRVTLRCSPRSGDLSVYWYQQSLDQGLQFLIQYYNGEERAKGNILERFSAQQFPDLHSELNLSSLELGDSALYFCASSVIGVRGGEAFFGQGTRLTVV.

The CDR3 DNA reads as TGTGCCAGCAGCACAGGGTTGAACACTGAAGCTTTCTTT. Translating it yields CASSTGLNTEAFF. The chain has TRBV6-5 and TRBJ1-1, with D maybe TRBD1 (6 bases). The V and J ends lost 6 bases and 0 bases respectively, with 8 bases between them. The CDR3 length is 13 residues. Germline CDR1 is MNHEY and CDR2 is SVGAGI.

This clone appeared once. The V and J genes are TRBV6-1 and TRBJ1-6, with D hard to call. CDR1 is MNHNS, CDR2 SASEGT, per germline. The CDR3 is 16 amino acids. V dropped 0 bases and J dropped 7 bases, with 13 bases sitting between them. The CDR3 DNA follows: TGTGCCAGCAGTGAAGCGGGTTGGCTCCCAAATTCACCCCTCCACTTT. Translation gives CASSEAGWLPNSPLHF.

This clone turned up a few times. The rearrangement links TRBV19 to TRBJ2-1; 9 bases line up with TRBD1. With V trimmed by 3 bases and J by 7 bases, 7 bases remained unmatched. Germline loops: CDR1 LNHDA, CDR2 SQIVND (reference sequence). This CDR3 region has 15 residues. CDR3: CASSIDRGSGNEQFF. CDR3 nucleotide sequence: TGTGCCAGTAGTATTGACAGGGGGTCGGGGAATGAGCAGTTCTTC.

J is TRBJ2-1 and V is TRBV25-1; 10 bases are a match to TRBD2. Looked up from germline, CDR1 is MGHDK and CDR2 is SYGVNS. CDR3 length: 16 residues. V lost 6 bases and J lost 5; bases outside the gene matches: 10. CDR3 protein: CASSPKVLAGNNEQFF. The CDR3 region has the DNA TGTGCCAGCAGCCCAAAGGTACTAGCGGGGAACAATGAGCAGTTCTTC.

The chain has TRBV7-8 and TRBJ2-5, with a weak D call TRBD2 (5 bases). V was clipped by 5 bases and J by 5 bases, with 15 bases between them. This CDR3 comprises 14 residues. Germline lookup yields CDR1 SGHVS and CDR2 FQNEAQ. CDR3 nucleotide sequence: TGTGCCAGCAGCCTAACAGAGACTACGGAGACCCAGTACTTC. Its translation: CASSLTETTETQYF. Complete variable domain (other parts from reference TRBV7-8 and TRBJ2-5): GAGVSQSPRYKVAKRGQDVALRCDPISGHVSLFWYQQALGQGPEFLTYFQNEAQLDKSGLPSDRFFAERPEGSVSTLKIQRTQQEDSAVYLCASSLTETTETQYFGPGTRLLVL.

The chain couples TRBV7-9 to TRBJ2-7; a weak D match, TRBD1 (6 bases). This CDR3 is 14 amino acids long. The germline V gene encodes CDR1 SEHNR and CDR2 FQNEAQ (reference sequence). Trimming took off 1 base at V and 3 bases at J, with 10 bases between the two ends. Here the CDR3 DNA reads TGTGCCAGCAGCTTAGAGGACAGCGGCTACGAGCAGTACTTC. Amino acids: CASSLEDSGYEQYF.

The chain combines TRBV27 with TRBJ1-6, with D possibly TRBD1 on 5 matching bases. Germline-derived CDR1 and CDR2 are MNHEY and SMNVEV (reference sequence). Trimming took 3 bases from V and 10 from J, leaving 13 bases between them. The CDR3 length is 14 residues. CDR3 sequence (DNA): TGTGCCAGCAGTTTCATGCAGGGTAACTCACCCCTCCACTTT. Its translation: CASSFMQGNSPLHF.

The genes are TRBV19 and TRBJ1-4; D gene uncertain. Trimming stripped 7 bases from V and 8 bases from J, with 14 bases between. The CDR3 consists of 13 residues. CDR1 LNHDA and CDR2 SQIVND come from the germline V gene (reference sequence). The CDR3 DNA follows: TGTGCCAGTAAGCCCCCACGTGGGGAAAAACTGTTTTTT. Translating it yields CASKPPRGEKLFF.

There are a few counts of this clone. The gene calls are TRBV7-9 and TRBJ1-1; D is unclear. This CDR3 is 15 amino acids long. Per the germline V gene, CDR1 is SEHNR and CDR2 is FQNEAQ (reference sequence). Trimming removed 1 base from V and 1 base from J, with 10 bases in between. In DNA form, the CDR3 reads TGTGCCAGCAGCTTAGATACAATTCAGAACACTGAAGCTTTCTTT. Translated: CASSLDTIQNTEAFF.

The rearrangement joins TRBV18 to TRBJ2-7, with a possible D match to TRBD1 (6 bases). With 2 bases removed from V and 7 bases from J, the gap between germline ends came to 18 bases. The CDR3 spans 15 residues. Germline V gene sequence: CDR1 KGHSH, CDR2 LQKENI. The CDR3 bases are TGTGCCAGCTCACCAGTACAGGGCCAAGGGGGTGAGCAGTACTTC. Protein product: CASSPVQGQGGEQYF.

This chain links TRBV29-1 with TRBJ1-1; 8 bases map to TRBD1. After removal of 3 bases from V and 4 bases from J, the junction contained 7 bases not matched to a gene. The CDR3 runs 14 residues. The germline V gene encodes CDR1 SQVTM and CDR2 ANQGSEA. The CDR3 here is CSVDIQGARTEAFF. For the CDR3, the DNA is TGCAGCGTTGATATCCAGGGGGCGCGCACTGAAGCTTTCTTT.

J is TRBJ2-2 and V is TRBV6-2 or TRBV6-3; no reliable D call. Germline CDR1 reads MNHEY; CDR2 reads SVGEGT. This CDR3 spans 16 amino acids. V lost 2 bases and J 0 bases, leaving 10 bases between the germline ends. The DNA of the CDR3 is TGTGCCAGCAGTTACACTGTACCTGCGAACACCGGGGAGCTGTTTTTT. Protein product: CASSYTVPANTGELFF.

The rearrangement links TRBV15 to TRBJ2-7; D is uncertain. Germline loops: CDR1 LNHNV, CDR2 YYDKDF (reference sequence). The CDR3 length is 13 residues. The germline V and J ends were trimmed by 4 bases and 6 bases, with 13 bases remaining between them. In DNA form, the CDR3 reads TGTGCCACCAGCACTATCCAAGTGTCCGAGCAGTACTTC. Translating gives CATSTIQVSEQYF.

The chain joins TRBV5-1 to TRBJ1-6; D call uncertain. Germline values: CDR1 SGHRS, CDR2 YFSETQ. V lost 4 bases and J 10 bases, leaving 9 bases between the germline ends. The CDR3 is 12 residues long. The CDR3 region has the DNA TGCGCCAGCAGCGCCCAAGGATCACCCCTCCACTTT. This encodes CASSAQGSPLHF.

The V and J genes are TRBV18 and TRBJ1-1; D is uncertain. The CDR3 loop spans 14 amino acids. Trimming took off 1 base at V and 0 bases at J, with 6 bases between the two ends. Germline CDR1 and CDR2: KGHSH and LQKENI. CDR3 bases: TGTGCCAGCTCACCACAGGGTATGAACACTGAAGCTTTCTTT. Its translation is CASSPQGMNTEAFF.

The gene calls are TRBV7-2 and TRBJ2-5; 7 nucleotides agree with TRBD1. Germline V gene lookup returns CDR1 SGHTA and CDR2 FQGNSA. V dropped 1 base and J dropped 5; count of bases not matched to a gene: 4. There are 14 residues in the CDR3. In nucleotides, the CDR3 is TGTGCCAGCAGCTTAGAGGGGGCAGCTGAGACCCAGTACTTC. It encodes CASSLEGAAETQYF.

V gene TRBV28 combines with J gene TRBJ2-1; 7 bases agree with TRBD2. Per the germline V gene, CDR1 is MDHEN and CDR2 is SYDVKM. V trimming: 6 bases; J trimming: 4 bases; junction bases outside the gene matches: 9. This CDR3 is built from 15 residues. CDR3 coding DNA: TGTGCCAGCAGCCCTCCGCGGGGGAAATACAATGAGCAGTTCTTC. The encoded protein is CASSPPRGKYNEQFF.

This clone was detected a few times. The chain couples TRBV7-6 to TRBJ1-1, with D perhaps matching TRBD1 (5 bases). The V gene lost 4 bases and the J gene lost 6 bases, with 12 bases spanning the gap. Germline V lookup: CDR1 SGHVS, CDR2 FNYEAQ. CDR3 size: 13 residues. The CDR3 loop is CASSSQMGAEAFF. In nucleotides, the CDR3 is TGTGCCAGCAGCTCCCAAATGGGGGCTGAAGCTTTCTTT. Supplemented by reference TRBV7-6 and TRBJ1-1, the full variable domain reads GAGVSQSPRYKVTKRGQDVALRCDPISGHVSLYWYRQALGQGPEFLTYFNYEAQQDKSGLPNDRFSAERPEGSISTLTIQRTEQRDSAMYRCASSSQMGAEAFFGQGTRLTVV.

The V gene is TRBV19, the J gene TRBJ2-7, with 7 bases aligning to TRBD1. The CDR3 sequence is 17 residues long. V lost 1 base and J lost 2; bases outside the gene matches: 11. Germline V CDR1 and CDR2: LNHDA, SQIVND (reference sequence). Written as DNA, the CDR3 is TGTGCCAGTAGTATAGTGGTTACCGGGACAGTCACCTACGAGCAGTACTTC. Translated: CASSIVVTGTVTYEQYF.

There are a few counts of this clone. The CDR3 loop is CATSREPGTGNTIYF. As DNA, the CDR3 is TGTGCCACCAGCAGAGAGCCAGGGACTGGAAACACCATATATTTT. The V and J genes are TRBV15 and TRBJ1-3; a possible D gene is TRBD1 (5 bases). There are 15 residues in the CDR3. From germline, CDR1 is LNHNV and CDR2 YYDKDF (reference sequence). The germline V and J ends were trimmed by 0 bases and 2 bases, with 8 bases remaining between them.

In its sample, this clone was seen a few times. Other nucleotide sequences in the sample specify the same CDR3. The gene calls are TRBV11-2 and TRBJ1-4; no clear D. The germline V gene has CDR1 SGHAT and CDR2 FQNNGV. Trimming removed 2 bases at V and 5 bases at J, with 6 bases between. CDR3 length equals 13 residues. The CDR3 region is CASSLSRNEKLFF. The CDR3 coding sequence is TGTGCCAGCAGCTTAAGCAGAAATGAAAAACTGTTTTTT.